The 18 T cell receptor beta chains reported below all come from one sample, sequenced in a study of prognosis after radiotherapy for stage I lung cancer (dated by TCRdb to the early 2020s). Sequencing took place on an Illumina HiSeq 3000. Two rounds of multiplex PCR were used to amplify the TCR beta CDR3 region from genomic DNA. In the first PCR round, primers specific to each TRBV and TRBJ gene were used, and the primer sequences were filed in Chinese patent CN105087789A. In TCRdb, the public reads were trimmed at Q25 with fastp and aligned with MiXCR, with productive beta chains retained. Each CDR3 protein gets just one entry, which takes the most common genes and DNA from the rows behind it. This sample gives approximately 18,000 distinct CDR3 sequences in total; roughly 53% of them show up just once. Approximately 32% of the sample lies in the top ten. The sequencing here drew on PBMCs, taken before or after stereotactic body radiation therapy (not recorded which). These receptors originate from a donor over 45 with non-small cell lung cancer.

As DNA, the CDR3 is TGTGCCAGCAGTCCTGCTACCGTGACAGGGCTCCTCAATGAGCAGTTCTTC. Protein sequence: CASSPATVTGLLNEQFF. This chain connects TRBV28 to TRBJ2-1; 7 nucleotides align to TRBD1. Germline CDR1 reads MDHEN; CDR2 reads SYDVKM. With V trimmed by 5 bases and J by 6 bases, 16 bases remained unmatched. This CDR3 contains 17 residues.

This clonotype was counted at least ten times. V gene TRBV20-1 combines with J gene TRBJ2-3; 12 nucleotides match TRBD2. Germline trimming cut 4 bases from V and 3 bases from J; bases unmatched to any gene: 8. The CDR3 has 16 amino acids. The germline V gene encodes CDR1 DFQATT and CDR2 SNEGSKA (reference sequence). CDR3 loop: CSANPLAGGRTDTQYF. In DNA, the CDR3 is TGCAGTGCTAATCCCCTAGCGGGAGGGCGGACAGATACGCAGTATTTT.

This clonotype was recorded many times. The chain recombines TRBV14 with TRBJ2-5; D remains unclear. This CDR3 is 13 amino acids long. The germline gives CDR1 SGHDN, CDR2 FVKESK. V was clipped by 1 base and J by 5 bases, with 8 bases between them. CDR3 protein: CASSQARAETQYF. CDR3 DNA: TGTGCCAGCAGCCAAGCAAGGGCGGAGACCCAGTACTTC.

The chain joins TRBV5-1 to TRBJ2-1; weak D call: TRBD2 (6 bases). V was shortened by 0 bases and J by 2 bases, with 9 bases between the two germline ends. The length of the CDR3 is 15 residues. Germline V lookup: CDR1 SGHRS, CDR2 YFSETQ. The CDR3 loop reads CASSLAGVAYNEQFF. The CDR3 DNA is TGCGCCAGCAGCTTGGCGGGAGTGGCCTACAATGAGCAGTTCTTC. The full variable domain, its missing parts supplied by reference TRBV5-1 and TRBJ2-1, is KAGVTQTPRYLIKTRGQQVTLSCSPISGHRSVSWYQQTPGQGLQFLFEYFSETQRNKGNFPGRFSGRQFSNSRSEMNVSTLELGDSALYLCASSLAGVAYNEQFFGPGTRLTVL.

V gene TRBV28 combines with J gene TRBJ1-2; 7 bases fit TRBD1. The CDR3 is made up of 14 amino acids. Losses at the gene ends were 5 bases for V and 10 bases for J; bases not matched to a gene: 13. In germline, CDR1 is MDHEN, CDR2 SYDVKM. For the CDR3, the DNA is TGTGCCAGCAGTCCCTATGACAGGGATAAGGACTACACCTTC. Amino acids: CASSPYDRDKDYTF.

This clonotype was seen repeatedly, ten times or more. The V and J genes are TRBV27 and TRBJ1-5, with D maybe TRBD1 (5 bases). The germline CDR1 and CDR2 sequences are MNHEY and SMNVEV (reference sequence). The CDR3 runs 15 residues. Trimming stripped 8 bases from V and 2 bases from J, with 16 bases between. This chain's CDR3 is CASRPSGGGNQPQHF. The CDR3 coding sequence is TGTGCCAGCCGACCTTCGGGGGGTGGCAATCAGCCCCAGCATTTT.

The gene calls are TRBV2 and TRBJ2-1; 12 bases are a match to TRBD1. The junction had 3 bases not matched to a gene; V was cut back by 8 bases and J by 7 bases. Germline CDR1 reads SNHLY; CDR2 reads FYNNEI. The CDR3 consists of 13 residues. CDR3 amino acids: CASGDRGRNEQFF. CDR3 nucleotides: TGTGCCAGCGGGGACAGGGGGCGGAATGAGCAGTTCTTC.

This clonotype is medium-sized within its sample. This chain joins TRBV12-3 or TRBV12-4 and TRBJ1-3; 7 bases are a match to TRBD1. Trimming removed 6 bases from V and 1 base from J; junction bases left unmatched: 3. This CDR3 has 14 amino acids. In nucleotides, the CDR3 is TGTGCCAGCAGCCCGACAGGGTCTGGAAACACCATATATTTT. It yields the protein CASSPTGSGNTIYF.

This clonotype was counted at least ten times. The chain employs TRBV28 and TRBJ1-1; TRBD1 matches at 10 bases. The germline V gene encodes CDR1 MDHEN and CDR2 SYDVKM. The CDR3 sequence is 15 residues long. The V segment lost 3 bases and the J segment 1 base; nucleotides outside the gene matches: 2. The CDR3 sequence: CASSFGDRGNTEAFF. CDR3 in DNA: TGTGCCAGCAGTTTCGGGGACAGGGGGAACACTGAAGCTTTCTTT.

This rearrangement joins TRBV12-3 or TRBV12-4 to TRBJ1-6; the D gene is possibly TRBD1 (5 bases). The CDR3 loop spans 12 amino acids. V shed 3 bases and J shed 14 bases, with 11 bases lying between them. The CDR3 is CASSFGGRALHF. CDR3 nucleotides: TGTGCCAGCAGTTTCGGGGGACGGGCCCTCCACTTT.

This clonotype was seen ten or more times. The gene calls are TRBV10-3 and TRBJ1-5; no clear D. The CDR3 sequence is 12 residues long. V dropped 3 bases and J dropped 11 bases, with 11 bases sitting between them. CDR1 and CDR2 from the germline V gene are ENHRY and SYGVKD. The CDR3 reads CAISDEEVSQHF. DNA of the CDR3: TGTGCCATCAGTGATGAGGAGGTGTCCCAGCATTTT.

The chain is built from TRBV6-1 and TRBJ2-1, with TRBD2 matching 7 bases. Trimming at V came to 7 bases and at J to 7 bases, leaving 16 bases not matched to a gene. This CDR3 spans 16 amino acids. Germline V gives CDR1 MNHNS, CDR2 SASEGT. The CDR3 bases are TGTGCCAGCAATCTAGAAGTAGCGGGCGGGTTTAATGAGCAGTTCTTC. This gives the protein CASNLEVAGGFNEQFF.

V usage is TRBV5-1 and J usage is TRBJ2-5; no clear D. The length of the CDR3 is 14 residues. V gave up 4 bases and J gave up 2 bases, with 12 bases separating them. Per the germline V gene, CDR1 is SGHRS and CDR2 is YFSETQ. In nucleotides, the CDR3 is TGCGCCAGCAGCCCGATGGGCGGACAAGAGACCCAGTACTTC. Protein sequence: CASSPMGGQETQYF.

The V call is TRBV6-1, the J call TRBJ2-1, with TRBD2 matching over 8 bases. The V gene end was trimmed by 4 bases and the J gene end by 6 bases; junction bases not matched to a gene: 11. The CDR3 has 16 residues. In germline, CDR1 is MNHNS, CDR2 SASEGT. Here the CDR3 DNA reads TGTGCCAGCAGTGGACAAGCGGGAGCTCTTGTCAATGAGCAGTTCTTC. Its protein product is CASSGQAGALVNEQFF.

This clonotype qualifies as medium-sized. Written as DNA, the CDR3 is TGTGCCTGCTTGACCTTCACCGAGCAGTACTTC. It codes for CACLTFTEQYF. The J gene is TRBJ2-7, the V gene TRBV27; D is uncertain. The V end was cut by 11 bases, the J end by 6 bases, with 14 bases between. This CDR3 is 11 amino acids long. CDR1 is MNHEY and CDR2 is SMNVEV in the germline V gene (reference sequence).

The chain recombines TRBV5-6 with TRBJ2-2; D might be TRBD1 (6 bases). CDR3 size: 16 residues. Germline V gene lookup returns CDR1 SGHDT and CDR2 YYEEEE. Trimming cost V 2 bases and J 5 bases, with 16 bases left between them. The CDR3 reads CASSLVAGEKTGELFF. In DNA, the CDR3 is TGTGCCAGCAGCTTAGTGGCAGGGGAGAAAACCGGGGAGCTGTTTTTT. Variable domain in full (rest from reference TRBV5-6 and TRBJ2-2): DAGVTQSPTHLIKTRGQQVTLRCSPKSGHDTVSWYQQALGQGPQFIFQYYEEEERQRGNFPDRFSGHQFPNYSSELNVNALLLGDSALYLCASSLVAGEKTGELFFGEGSRLTVL.

By share, this clonotype ranks as medium-sized. The V call is TRBV27, the J call TRBJ1-6; D remains unclear. The length of the CDR3 is 12 residues. Germline V gives CDR1 MNHEY, CDR2 SMNVEV (reference sequence). V shed 4 bases and J shed 5 bases, with 3 bases lying between them. This chain's CDR3 is CASSSNNSPLHF. DNA for the CDR3: TGTGCCAGCAGTTCAAATAATTCACCCCTCCACTTT.

This clonotype was observed many times. This rearrangement joins TRBV18 to TRBJ2-1; 8 nucleotides line up with TRBD1. The CDR3 has 15 residues. Germline V CDR1 and CDR2: KGHSH, LQKENI. Trimming cost V 3 bases and J 8 bases; bases outside gene matches: 9. The CDR3 nucleotides read TGTGCCAGCTCACCCCGAACAGGGGGTTATCATGAGCAGTTCTTC. This encodes CASSPRTGGYHEQFF.